The present TCR beta chain was sequenced within a study of cytomegalovirus exposure and HLA in healthy donors. Trimming stripped 4 bases from V and 6 bases from J, with 6 bases between. The CDR3 contains 12 residues. Germline values: CDR1 WSHSY, CDR2 SAAADI. This clone was observed a few times. Its antigen is unknown. Primers for the PCR totalled 60 Vbeta and 13 Jbeta. Libraries were prepared by immunoSEQ multiplex PCR; TCRdb keeps only in-frame clonotypes and omits some of them. The sample contains around 120,000 clones, around three quarters of which appear only once. Study results and limitations: Association with HLA alleles at 0.05 false discovery rate was found for around 17,000 TCR beta sequences in a later analysis. The study labeled fewer than 200 TCR beta chains cytomegalovirus-associated. Reportedly, diagnosis of cytomegalovirus status by the classifier showed high specificity and sensitivity.

Despite likely unrecorded immune exposures, the donors were nominally healthy at the time of sampling. This clonotype originated in a woman in her sixties or seventies in good health and CMV-seropositive. Sequenced sample: PBMCs. The chain uses TRBV10-2 and TRBJ2-2; D call uncertain. The CDR3 is CASSAAAGELFF. CDR3 sequence (DNA): TGCGCCAGCAGTGCGGCGGCCGGGGAGCTGTTTTTT.